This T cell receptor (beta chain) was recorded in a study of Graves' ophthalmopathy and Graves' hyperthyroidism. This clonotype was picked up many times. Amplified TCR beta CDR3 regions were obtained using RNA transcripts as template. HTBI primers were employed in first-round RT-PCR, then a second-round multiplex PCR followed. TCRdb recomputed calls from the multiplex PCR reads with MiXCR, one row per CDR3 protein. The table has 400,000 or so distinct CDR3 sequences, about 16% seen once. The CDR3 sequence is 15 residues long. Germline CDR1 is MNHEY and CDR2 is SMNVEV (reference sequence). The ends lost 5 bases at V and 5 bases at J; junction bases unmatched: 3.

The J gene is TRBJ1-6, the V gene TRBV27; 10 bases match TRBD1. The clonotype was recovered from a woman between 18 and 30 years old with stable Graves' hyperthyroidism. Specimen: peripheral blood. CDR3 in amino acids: CASSRGTGDNSPLHF. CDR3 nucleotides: TGTGCCAGCAGTCGGGGGACAGGGGATAATTCACCCCTCCACTTT.